Below, 10 T cell receptor beta chains from the same sample are listed, as sequenced in a study of PD-1 blockade in mismatch repair-deficient tumors. Sequencing used immunoSEQ multiplex PCR; TCRdb keeps in-frame clones, though not all of them. The profile covers tens of thousands of clones, with about 85% appearing a single time and roughly 2.8% taken by the ten largest. Sequenced here: peripheral blood, sampled 12 weeks after starting pembrolizumab. All receptors come from an adult with mismatch repair-deficient cancer.

The chain carries TRBV19 and TRBJ1-2; weak D call: TRBD1 (6 bases). V shed 6 bases and J shed 8 bases, with 19 bases lying between them. Germline values: CDR1 LNHDA, CDR2 SQIVND (reference sequence). The CDR3 consists of 14 residues. CDR3 bases: TGTGCCAGTAGCCTACAGACAGGTAGCACGGGCTACACCTTC. Translation: CASSLQTGSTGYTF.

CDR3 amino acids: CASGLRGRAGETQYF. The CDR3, as DNA: TGTGCTAGTGGTTTGCGCGGGAGGGCCGGGGAGACCCAGTACTTC. This sequence joins TRBV12-5 and TRBJ2-5; TRBD2 matches 9 bases. The CDR3 consists of 15 residues. Germline lookup yields CDR1 LGHNT and CDR2 FRNRAP. The V segment lost 2 bases and the J segment 5 bases; nucleotides outside the gene matches: 6.

The chain carries TRBV11-2 and TRBJ2-3; D uncertain. The CDR3 loop spans 15 amino acids. Germline CDR1 SGHAT, CDR2 FQNNGV. The V and J ends lost 4 bases and 4 bases respectively, with 15 bases between them. CDR3 sequence reads: CASSSSDGPSDTQYF. CDR3 DNA: TGTGCCAGCAGCTCCTCGGATGGACCTTCAGATACGCAGTATTTT.

The V gene is TRBV7-8, the J gene TRBJ2-2; 10 bases fit TRBD2. The CDR3 spans 17 residues. CDR1 and CDR2 (germline): SGHVS, FQNEAQ. V gave up 5 bases and J gave up 7 bases; unmatched junction bases: 13. CDR3 protein: CASSRLVSGRAFGELFF. CDR3 nucleotides: TGTGCCAGCAGCCGACTTGTGAGCGGGAGGGCCTTCGGGGAGCTGTTTTTT.

The chain has TRBV7-8 and TRBJ1-1, with TRBD1 matching 7 bases. J gave up 1 base and V 1 base, and 3 bases lay outside the gene matches. The germline CDR1 and CDR2 sequences are SGHVS and FQNEAQ. This CDR3 has 15 residues. CDR3 region: CASSLVGTENTEAFF. The CDR3 DNA reads as TGTGCCAGCAGCTTAGTTGGGACAGAGAACACTGAAGCTTTCTTT.

The chain employs TRBV6-5 and TRBJ2-2; 9 nucleotides agree with TRBD2. This CDR3 is 16 amino acids long. V was clipped by 2 bases and J by 5 bases; unmatched bases: 6. Germline-derived CDR1 and CDR2 are MNHEY and SVGAGI. CDR3 nucleotide sequence: TGTGCCAGCAGTTACCCCAGCGGGAGGCGGACCGGGGAGCTGTTTTTT. Protein product: CASSYPSGRRTGELFF.

The CDR3 bases are TGTGCCAGCAGTCTAGCGGGAGCCTACAATGAGCAGTTCTTC. This translates into CASSLAGAYNEQFF. The chain recombines TRBV27 with TRBJ2-1; TRBD2 agrees at 10 bases. The CDR3 contains 14 residues. Germline-derived CDR1 and CDR2 are MNHEY and SMNVEV (reference sequence). V lost 5 bases and J lost 2; bases outside the gene matches: 0.

This clone has a single count. The chain carries TRBV5-1 and TRBJ2-5, with 7 bases identical to TRBD1. This CDR3 is built from 16 residues. The trim removed 4 bases at V and 2 bases at J, leaving 11 bases unmatched. Germline CDR1 SGHRS, CDR2 YFSETQ. The CDR3 loop reads CASSQSGTDNQETQYF. CDR3 bases: TGCGCCAGCAGCCAATCTGGGACAGACAATCAAGAGACCCAGTACTTC.

The genes are TRBV7-9 and TRBJ2-1; D not resolved. The CDR3 runs to 11 residues. The germline CDR1 and CDR2 sequences are SEHNR and FQNEAQ (reference sequence). Between the trimmed V and J ends, which lost 1 base and 8 bases, there was a span of 3 bases. The CDR3 DNA reads as TGTGCCAGCAGCTTAGATCATGAGCAGTTCTTC. This gives the protein CASSLDHEQFF.

This chain links TRBV11-2 with TRBJ2-4; D could derive from TRBD1 or TRBD2 (5 bases each). V lost 5 bases to trimming and J lost 0 bases, with 8 bases between them. Germline V CDR1 and CDR2: SGHAT, FQNNGV. The CDR3 spans 14 residues. CDR3 sequence reads: CASSLGTAKNIQYF. Here the CDR3 DNA reads TGTGCCAGCAGCCTTGGGACAGCCAAAAACATTCAGTACTTC.